This record covers a single T cell receptor (beta chain). Its antigen is unidentified. Staff drew 9 to 10 milliliters of peripheral blood from each donor. Researchers isolated at least 7 million PBMCs per sample. The source of the sample is a study of blood T cells in healthy people across ages. Study outcomes and limitations: TCR beta diversity tracked closely with naive T cell percentage.

Per germline, CDR1 LGHNA and CDR2 YNFKEQ. This CDR3 is 15 amino acids long. Using a J-beta primer mix together with a sample-barcoded 5' primer, a second PCR was run for roughly 6 to 12 cycles. Each cDNA molecule was tagged by a template-switch adaptor that had 12 random nucleotides. MiXCR was run by TCRdb on the 5' RACE reads, yielding one entry per CDR3 protein. The sample contains approximately 790,000 distinct CDR3 sequences, around 68% of which appear only once. Specimen: blood. The chain is built from TRBV4-2 and TRBJ2-5; 7 bases line up with TRBD2. The DNA matches TRBJ2-7 better at its end, which makes the J call doubtful. The origin of this receptor is a young man in good health. The CDR3 sequence: CASSQDPRGIGEQYF. The DNA for the CDR3 is TGTGCCAGCAGCCAAGATCCGCGGGGGATAGGCGAGCAGTACTTC.